The 9 T cell receptor beta chains listed next were all sequenced from one sample in a study of cytomegalovirus exposure and HLA in healthy donors. This PCR relied on a set of 60 Vbeta primers and 13 Jbeta primers. Here immunoSEQ multiplex PCR was the method, and the copy in TCRdb shows in-frame clones only, minus some. The data show some 200,000 clones, over 70% seen once. The sequenced material came from PBMCs. These receptors were collected from a man aged 50 or older in good health and CMV-seronegative.

A remark on this clone: The identical CDR3 is also encoded by other nucleotide sequences in the sample. The chain couples TRBV27 to TRBJ1-6; no definite D call. Per the germline V gene, CDR1 is MNHEY and CDR2 is SMNVEV (reference sequence). V lost 2 bases, J lost 0 bases, and 8 bases lay in between. The CDR3 has 16 residues. This CDR3 is CASSLLGSSYNSPLHF. The CDR3 DNA reads TGTGCCAGCAGTTTACTTGGGAGCTCCTATAATTCACCCCTCCACTTT.

Details on this clone: Other DNA sequences in this sample translate to the same CDR3. This chain joins TRBV21-1 and TRBJ1-5; the DNA was not compared with TRBD1, the D call given in the table. TRBV21-1 is termed a pseudogene. The CDR3 is 19 residues long. CDR3 DNA sequence: TGTGCCAGCACCCTTCCTCGGAGGGGGCCCAAATATAGCAATCAGCCCCAGCATTTT. Translating gives CASTLPRRGPKYSNQPQHF.

The chain has TRBV19 and TRBJ1-1; no clear D. Germline V gene sequence: CDR1 LNHDA, CDR2 SQIVND (reference sequence). This CDR3 is 15 amino acids long. The V end lost 1 base, the J end lost 4 bases, and 13 bases lay between the germline ends. In nucleotides, the CDR3 is TGTGCCAGTAGTATAGGTCAGATCGTTGCCACTGAAGCTTTCTTT. Its translation: CASSIGQIVATEAFF.

This clone has just a few counts. This CDR3 is CASSSRQGSTIYF. DNA of the CDR3: TGTGCCAGCAGCTCCCGACAGGGCAGCACCATATATTTT. This chain uses TRBV5-8 with TRBJ1-3, with 7 positions matching TRBD1. Trimming took 3 bases from V and 9 from J; bases not matched to a gene: 6. Germline V lookup: CDR1 SGHTS, CDR2 YDEGEE. This CDR3 is 13 amino acids long.

The J gene is TRBJ2-2, the V gene TRBV5-1, with 8 bases that match TRBD1. Trimming removed 6 bases from V and 6 bases from J; junction bases left unmatched: 10. This CDR3 has 15 residues. Germline CDR1 reads SGHRS; CDR2 reads YFSETQ. CDR3 amino acids: CASKSWGTGPGELFF. The CDR3 DNA is TGCGCCAGCAAATCGTGGGGGACAGGTCCCGGGGAGCTGTTTTTT.

V is TRBV6-5 and J is TRBJ1-4, with a possible D match to TRBD1 (5 bases). In germline, CDR1 is MNHEY, CDR2 SVGAGI. This CDR3 is 14 amino acids long. The V and J ends lost 10 bases and 7 bases respectively, with 19 bases between them. DNA of the CDR3: TGTGCCACGAAAATGGGAGGGGCTGTTGAAAAACTGTTTTTT. Its translation: CATKMGGAVEKLFF.

Here the CDR3 DNA reads TGTGCCAGTAGTACGGGGACTCACCAAGAGACCCAGTACTTC. Protein sequence: CASSTGTHQETQYF. The genes are TRBV19 and TRBJ2-5, with D possibly being TRBD2 (6 bases). Trimming pared 4 bases from V and 0 bases from J, leaving 9 bases between. Germline V gene lookup returns CDR1 LNHDA and CDR2 SQIVND (reference sequence). CDR3 length: 14 residues.

The chain recombines TRBV4-2 with TRBJ1-3; D possibly corresponds to TRBD1 (6 bases). Per germline, CDR1 LGHNA and CDR2 YNFKEQ. V lost 4 bases, J lost 0 bases, and 10 bases lay in between. The CDR3 is 15 residues long. The CDR3: CASSPGQTSGNTIYF. CDR3 nucleotides: TGTGCCAGCAGCCCCGGACAGACCTCTGGAAACACCATATATTTT.

This rearrangement joins TRBV4-1 to TRBJ2-7, with D tentatively TRBD1 (5 bases). From germline, CDR1 is MGHRA and CDR2 YSYEKL. V lost 0 bases to trimming and J lost 2 bases, with 11 bases between them. This CDR3 spans 15 amino acids. The CDR3 sequence: CASSQDRTPTYEQYF. DNA of the CDR3: TGCGCCAGCAGCCAAGATCGGACACCGACCTACGAGCAGTACTTC.